This TCR beta chain is drawn from a study of shared clonotypes between healthy human individuals (dated by TCRdb to about 2020). General notes on the study: A few men and a couple of women, aged 18 to 49 years, made up the cohort. Leukapheresis yielded between about 0.94 and 9 billion PBMCs per donor. To increase sequencing depth and limit assay-specific biases, TCR repertoire library preparation and sequencing were carried out by different laboratories using diverse techniques. For each donor, three plates each were used for CD4 naive and CD4 memory, two plates were used for CD8 naive, and one plate was used for CD8 memory. Blood TCR repertoires of a handful of healthy adults were deeply sequenced to estimate repertoire size and the extent of clonotype sharing between individuals.

CD8 naive samples consisted of CD45RO-negative cells that were positively selected for CCR7, yielding a CD45RA+CCR7+ population without TemRA cells. The donors were healthy, HIV-negative adults who had no recently reported acute infections or vaccinations. Only Caucasian adults living in Nashville, Tennessee, USA were represented among the donors. After blood collection by leukapheresis, PBMCs were isolated using Ficoll-Histopaque density gradient centrifugation and then cryopreserved in the vapor phase of liquid nitrogen. Analytical flow cytometry was used to check the purity and quantity of every magnetically sorted T cell population. Genomic DNA was isolated from each sorted fraction and quantified by UV absorbance on a Nanodrop 2000c. A remark on this clone: Its target antigen remains unknown. The input lacks base qualities; no much larger clone sits a single base away.

TCR CDR3 regions were amplified from genomic DNA by multiplex PCR using the deep immunoSEQ assay. For each cell subset, the extracted genomic DNA was distributed evenly across all wells of several immunoSEQ 96-well plates, and each plate served as one replicate. For sorted subsets, approximately 200 ng of genomic DNA, equivalent to around 29,000 T cell genomes, went into each replicate PCR. The purified libraries were quantified using a Qubit 3.0 fluorometer, sized with a Bioanalyzer 2100, and then quantified again using the KAPA Library Quantification kit. Every immunoSEQ 96-well plate was sequenced on a dedicated single-read 150-cycle Illumina NextSeq 550 flow cell. Under the source paper's analysis protocol: Because only junctional sequences without quality scores were contained in the immunoSEQ output, filtering matching that applied to full-length reads could not be performed. To assign V/J genes and CDR3, sequences were annotated against IMGT germline references using PyIR, a Python wrapper for IgBLAST v1.9. Reads with weak V/J assignments (E-value above 1e-6), missing CDR3, stop codons, out-of-frame junctions, or ambiguous translated residues were removed. V3J clonotypes were defined as sequences sharing the same inferred V gene, J gene, and CDR3 amino acid sequence. Percentage overlap between repertoires was computed as shared unique clonotypes divided by the size of the smaller repertoire. Three approaches were used to assess repertoire richness: RTK rarefaction, the Chao1 estimator, and Recon v2.1 estimates of unobserved clonotypes. Generation probabilities for all TCRbeta clonotypes obtained by the gDNA method from a few donors were computed using OLGA. In its TCRdb copy, this immuneACCESS table keeps in-frame sequences only and misses some clones. Where compared with another copy, unresolved V genes explain less than half of these, and the others have no known cause. The D gene and trimming were derived from the DNA, and the V and J assignments and clone size from that table. The sample table holds 2 million or so clones, of which approximately 95% were seen once. The ten largest clones represent around 1.1% of the sample.

In the germline V gene (reference sequence), CDR1 corresponds to MNHEY and CDR2 to SMNVEV. From cysteine to phenylalanine, the CDR3 is 14 amino acids long. Of all the DNA, just the CDR3 is kept, 42 bases in frame from base 1. The V end loses 4 bases and the J end loses 5 bases, and a stretch of 15 bases separates them. Study-level results and caveats: Sampling was limited to blood, and TCR repertoires in tissue likely differ from TCR repertoires in blood. The small number of donors limited the genetic and exposure-history diversity represented. Across several donors, approximately 5% of naive CD4, 3.5% of naive CD8, around 2.5% of memory CD4, and approximately 0.4% of memory CD8 clonotypes were shared. Clonotypes shared by all four sorted-subset donors showed higher generation probabilities than non-shared clonotypes. Rarefaction of sorted-subset datasets indicated incomplete sequencing despite the large sequencing depth. Pairwise subsampling indicated that sequencing depth was expected to affect the degree of clonotype sharing among donors. Larger estimated clonotype richness was generally found for naive subsets than for memory subsets.

The source is a man younger than 35 in good health. Sequenced: naive CD8+ T cells sorted from blood. Interpreted using the paper, the cell subset or site label stands for: CD45RA+CCR7+. The rearrangement combines TRBV27 with TRBJ2-7, with an unclear D gene assignment. The CDR3 reads as follows: CASSSRANYDEQYF. The bases are TGTGCCAGCAGTTCTCGGGCTAACTACGACGAGCAGTACTTC.